These 5 T cell receptor beta chains share one sample of origin, sequenced in a study of technical replicates of blood from a handful of donors. Only in-frame clones appear in the TCRdb table, and some are missing; sequencing was by immunoSEQ multiplex PCR. Counted here are fewer than 90,000 clones, 93% occurring once; the ten biggest clones make up 0.24%. Sequencing used T cells isolated from PBMCs. The origin of the receptors is a human donor in good health.

CDR3 amino acids: CASSLKSGYNEQFF. CDR3 DNA sequence: TGCGCCAGCAGCTTGAAATCAGGATACAATGAGCAGTTCTTC. The V gene is TRBV5-1, the J gene TRBJ2-1; no firm D call. CDR1 and CDR2 (germline): SGHRS, YFSETQ. CDR3 size: 14 residues. Trimming took 1 base from V and 4 from J, leaving 9 bases between them.

This rearrangement joins TRBV6-5 to TRBJ2-3; 14 bases are a match to TRBD2. Germline trimming cut 6 bases from V and 7 bases from J; bases unmatched to any gene: 6. The CDR3 is made up of 15 amino acids. The germline V gene has CDR1 MNHEY and CDR2 SVGAGI. The CDR3 nucleotides are TGTGCCAGCAGGTCCGGGACTAGCGGGGGAAATACGCAGTATTTT. Its protein is CASRSGTSGGNTQYF.

The chain recombines TRBV2 with TRBJ1-2; D unresolved. The length of the CDR3 is 11 residues. The V gene's germline CDR1 is SNHLY and CDR2 FYNNEI. V was shortened by 4 bases and J by 8 bases, with 8 bases between the two germline ends. The CDR3 loop is CASSVGEGYTF. CDR3 nucleotide sequence: TGTGCCAGCAGTGTCGGGGAGGGCTACACCTTC.

The V and J genes are TRBV6-1 and TRBJ1-1; TRBD1 aligns across 8 bases. CDR1 is MNHNS and CDR2 is SASEGT in the germline V gene. V was clipped by 3 bases and J by 10 bases; unmatched bases: 10. This CDR3 spans 14 amino acids. CDR3 sequence: CASSDRTRGQVAFF. The DNA for the CDR3 is TGTGCCAGCAGTGACCGTACCAGGGGGCAAGTAGCTTTCTTT.

The CDR3, as DNA: TGTGCCAGCAGCTTAGAGGAGTACGAGCAGTACTTC. Protein product: CASSLEEYEQYF. The chain recombines TRBV7-9 with TRBJ2-7; no clear D gene. The CDR3 is 12 residues long. V lost 1 base, J lost 4 bases, and 5 bases lay in between. Germline V gene sequence: CDR1 SEHNR, CDR2 FQNEAQ (reference sequence).